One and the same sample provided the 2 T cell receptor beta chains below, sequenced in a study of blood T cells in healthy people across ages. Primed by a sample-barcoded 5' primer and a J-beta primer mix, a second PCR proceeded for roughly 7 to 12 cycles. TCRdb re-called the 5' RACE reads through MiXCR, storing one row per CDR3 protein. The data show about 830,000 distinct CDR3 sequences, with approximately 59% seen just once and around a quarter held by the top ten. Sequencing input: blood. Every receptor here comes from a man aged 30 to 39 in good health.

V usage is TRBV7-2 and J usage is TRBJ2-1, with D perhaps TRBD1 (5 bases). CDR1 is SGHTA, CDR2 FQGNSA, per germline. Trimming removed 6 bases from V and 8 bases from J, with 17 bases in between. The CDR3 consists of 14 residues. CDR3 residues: CASSGVTALHEQFF. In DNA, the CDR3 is TGTGCCAGCAGTGGCGTGACAGCGCTCCATGAGCAGTTCTTC.

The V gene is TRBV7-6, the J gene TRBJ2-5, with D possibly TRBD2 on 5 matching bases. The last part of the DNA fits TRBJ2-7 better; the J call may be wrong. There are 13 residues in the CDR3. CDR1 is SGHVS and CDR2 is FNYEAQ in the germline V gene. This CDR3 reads CASSSGPGDEQYF. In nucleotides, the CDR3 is TGTGCCAGCAGCTCCGGACCCGGGGACGAGCAGTACTTC.